This entry is about one TCR beta chain. Its antigen is currently unknown. The junction had 7 bases not matched to a gene; V was cut back by 5 bases and J by 4 bases. Germline CDR1 and CDR2: MNHEY and SMNVEV (reference sequence). The CDR3 runs 17 residues. The data originate from a study of identifying expanded T cells in peripheral blood. Regarding the study as a whole: Over two and four weeks, about 15 and 19 clones changed, versus around 1.2 between replicates. Clone count variance between two-week samples rose with total template count.

The protocol was immunoSEQ multiplex PCR, while the TCRdb copy is restricted to in-frame clones and leaves out a portion. In the table there are around 82,000 clones, less than 90% of which are singletons. No infections or other immune events were documented during collection. The sequencing input was blood. The clonotype comes from a person between 18 and 75 years old in good health. V is TRBV27 and J is TRBJ2-6; 11 positions match TRBD1. The CDR3 protein is CASSPAGQGDGANVLTF. CDR3 bases: TGTGCCAGCAGTCCCGCGGGACAGGGGGACGGGGCCAACGTCCTGACTTTC.